Below, one TCR beta chain is given with its context. This entry comes from a study of cytomegalovirus exposure and HLA in healthy donors. The PCR employed 60 Vbeta primers together with 13 Jbeta primers. Profiling relied on immunoSEQ multiplex PCR, and the TCRdb table lists in-frame clones only, not all of them. The sample includes around 110,000 clones. The source material was PBMCs. This sequence originates from a man aged 25 to 45 in good health and CMV-seronegative.

The CDR3 region has the DNA TGTGCCAGCAGCCCCCTGACAGGGCGGGATTCCACTGAAGCTTTCTTT. This translates into CASSPLTGRDSTEAFF. The chain is built from TRBV9 and TRBJ1-1; TRBD1 aligns across 7 bases. The CDR3 totals 16 residues. CDR1 and CDR2 from the germline V gene are SGDLS and YYNGEE. V shed 4 bases, J shed 4 bases, and the junction held 13 bases outside the gene matches.